These T cell receptor beta chains were read from a single sample in a study of response to subunit inactivated influenza vaccine. MiXCR was run by TCRdb on the RT-PCR reads, yielding one entry per CDR3 protein. In the table there are about 520,000 distinct CDR3 sequences, roughly 7.6% of which are singletons. The source material was PBMCs from blood, sampled less than 30 months after vaccination. The receptors here all came from a man between 50 and 75 years old who received an inactivated influenza vaccine. Both conserved end residues are part of each CDR3.

V: TRBV29-1
J: TRBJ2-7
CDR3: CSAGLGREQYF

V: TRBV20-1
J: TRBJ2-1
CDR3: CSARDRLAGDGEQFF

V: TRBV25-1
J: TRBJ2-3
CDR3: CASSDGGANDTQYF

V: TRBV12-3/TRBV12-4
J: TRBJ2-1
CDR3: CASSPRGSGRALGWFF

V: TRBV11-2
J: TRBJ1-3
CDR3: CASSSRQGNTIYF

V: TRBV9
J: TRBJ2-1
CDR3: CASSAGRPSYNEQFF

V: TRBV12-3/TRBV12-4
J: TRBJ1-2
CDR3: CASSSGAQRYGYTF

V: TRBV10-2
J: TRBJ2-1
CDR3: CASSLDRVGNEQFF

V: TRBV11-2
J: TRBJ2-3
CDR3: CASSGGGGSRDTQYF

V: TRBV12-3/TRBV12-4
J: TRBJ2-7
CDR3: CASSPTGRNGEQYF

V: TRBV20-1
J: TRBJ2-4
CDR3: CSARDRALGNIQYF

V: TRBV15
J: TRBJ2-3
CDR3: CATSRDPAGAVDTQYF

V: TRBV28
J: TRBJ2-1
CDR3: CASSPGTSNSNEQFF

V: TRBV20-1
J: TRBJ1-2
CDR3: CSAKGAGGYTF

V: TRBV30
J: TRBJ2-7
CDR3: CAWSATDLYEQYF

V: TRBV21-1
J: TRBJ2-2
CDR3: CASSKAPPSVGELFF

V: TRBV9
J: TRBJ1-1
CDR3: CASSVAGREAFF

V: TRBV27
J: TRBJ2-7
CDR3: CASRHAGAYEQYF

V: TRBV20-1
J: TRBJ1-5
CDR3: CSALPGLSNQPQHF

V: TRBV4-2
J: TRBJ2-2
CDR3: CASSQAPGQGAEDTGELFF

V: TRBV6-1
J: TRBJ2-5
CDR3: CASRGTSADQETQYF

V: TRBV20-1
J: TRBJ2-3
CDR3: CSAGKTNRMDTQYF

V: TRBV10-3
J: TRBJ1-1
CDR3: CAISGQGYAEAFF

V: TRBV5-1
J: TRBJ1-5
CDR3: CASSLEPYSQPQHF

V: TRBV20-1
J: TRBJ2-3
CDR3: CSARRDTQYF

V: TRBV4-2
J: TRBJ2-5
CDR3: CASSRASGAQETQYF

V: TRBV6-2/TRBV6-3
J: TRBJ2-2
CDR3: CASSYPSGGYPNTGELFF

V: TRBV20-1
J: TRBJ2-2
CDR3: CSAPTGTGFSGELFF

V: TRBV19
J: TRBJ2-1
CDR3: CASSILPNSYNEQFF

V: TRBV9
J: TRBJ1-2
CDR3: CASSVVGTAQHGYTF

V: TRBV27
J: TRBJ2-7
CDR3: CASSFNRDRVTYEQYF

V: TRBV6-4
J: TRBJ2-2
CDR3: CASKKGQPGLAGVTGELFF

V: TRBV5-1
J: TRBJ2-3
CDR3: CASSRSTGTDTQYF

V: TRBV5-5
J: TRBJ1-3
CDR3: CASSSFVTGSGNTIYF

V: TRBV12-3/TRBV12-4
J: TRBJ2-7
CDR3: CASSLFGSFYEQYF

V: TRBV4-3
J: TRBJ2-7
CDR3: CASSQIQGFGEQYF

V: TRBV7-2
J: TRBJ2-1
CDR3: CASRLASGQGSKGNEQFF

V: TRBV20-1
J: TRBJ2-7
CDR3: CSAETGGMVYEQYF

V: TRBV4-2
J: TRBJ1-4
CDR3: CASSQDGFGEKLFF

V: TRBV30
J: TRBJ2-3
CDR3: CAWDPWDDASTDTQYF

V: TRBV13
J: TRBJ2-1
CDR3: CASSSRYTTSGLNNEQFF

V: TRBV7-2
J: TRBJ1-1
CDR3: CASSLNRGHTEAFF

V: TRBV30
J: TRBJ1-6
CDR3: CAWSSGTGGSPLHF

V: TRBV5-1
J: TRBJ2-5
CDR3: CASSFRTNQETQYF

V: TRBV7-2
J: TRBJ1-2
CDR3: CASSPGQVTPNYGYTF

V: TRBV7-2
J: TRBJ1-2
CDR3: CASSLERRQAYGYTF

V: TRBV29-1
J: TRBJ2-3
CDR3: CSAGTAGGTDTQYF

V: TRBV4-3
J: TRBJ2-3
CDR3: CASSLGGGTTTDTQYF

V: TRBV20-1
J: TRBJ1-2
CDR3: CSASNYGYTF

V: TRBV5-6
J: TRBJ2-1
CDR3: CASSPGPRFYNEQFF

V: TRBV27
J: TRBJ2-1
CDR3: CASRGTPYYNEQFF